The rows below give T cell receptor beta chains drawn from one sample of a study of blood T cells in healthy people across ages. Using its own MiXCR run on the 5' RACE reads, TCRdb lists one record per CDR3 protein. The data contain about 1,500,000 distinct CDR3 sequences, approximately 40% of them singletons. The sequenced sample was blood. The receptors were gathered from a woman aged 18-30 years in good health. Each CDR3 is given with its conserved first and last residue. A D gene is named only where the DNA matches it firmly. Only some rows state a clone size, as once, few, many or a class for expanded clones.

TRBJ2-7 | - | TRBV27 | TRBD1 | TGTGCCAGCAGTTTAAGGGCCCCACAGGGGTTCGACGAGCAGTACTTC | CASSLRAPQGFDEQYF
TRBJ2-1 | - | TRBV11-2 | TRBD1 | TGTGCCAGCAGCCCCCTCGGGGGGACAGGGCGGTCGCATGAGCAGTTCTTC | CASSPLGGTGRSHEQFF
TRBJ2-7 | - | TRBV20-1 | TRBD1 | TGCAGTGCTATCAGGGGGCCCACCTACGAGCAGTACTTC | CSAIRGPTYEQYF
TRBJ2-2 | - | TRBV6-6 | - | TGTGCCAGCAGTTACCCGAGAAACACCGGGGAGCTGTTTTTT | CASSYPRNTGELFF
TRBJ1-1 | - | TRBV4-2 | TRBD1 | TGTGCCAGCAGCCAACCACAGGGGGCCACTGAAGCTTTCTTT | CASSQPQGATEAFF
TRBJ2-7 | few | TRBV6-1 | - | TGTGCCAGCAGATTCGAGACCGGACCAAACTACGAGCAGTACTTC | CASRFETGPNYEQYF
TRBJ2-7 | - | TRBV19 | TRBD1 | TGTGCCAGTCTAGGGGGCGGCGGTCGCGAGCAGTACTTC | CASLGGGGREQYF
TRBJ1-4 | - | TRBV7-9 | - | TGTGCCAGCAGCCGGGAGTTTGGGAGTACTAATGAAAAACTGTTTTTT | CASSREFGSTNEKLFF
TRBJ1-2 | once | TRBV5-1 | - | TGCGCCAGCAGCTTGGGCCAAATCCGTGGAGGGGCAGAGGGCTACACCTTC | CASSLGQIRGGAEGYTF
TRBJ2-1 | few | TRBV27 | - | TGTGCCAGCAGATTATGGGAGCAGGCCTCCTACAATGAGCAGTTCTTC | CASRLWEQASYNEQFF
TRBJ1-2 | - | TRBV7-8 | - | TGTGCCAGCAGCACCTTTTCAGGGGCCCCCTATGGCTACACCTTC | CASSTFSGAPYGYTF
TRBJ2-7 | few | TRBV6-1 | - | TGTGCCATCGGTATGTCCTACGAGCAGTACTTC | CAIGMSYEQYF
TRBJ2-6 | few | TRBV6-5 | TRBD2 | TGTGCCAGCAGGCCTAGCGGGGGGAACTCTGGGGCCAACGTCCTGACTTTC | CASRPSGGNSGANVLTF
TRBJ1-4 | many | TRBV12-3/TRBV12-4 | TRBD1 | TGTGCCAGCAGTTTAGGACAGGGTGATGAAAAACTGTTTTTT | CASSLGQGDEKLFF
TRBJ2-1 | - | TRBV2 | - | TGTGCCAGCAGTGAGATGGGGCCACCCTACAATGAGCAGTTCTTC | CASSEMGPPYNEQFF
TRBJ2-1 | - | TRBV12-3/TRBV12-4 | TRBD2 | TGTGCCAGCAGACCATCGGGGGCGCGGGGGGTGTACAATGAGCAGTTCTTC | CASRPSGARGVYNEQFF
TRBJ1-1 | - | TRBV7-2 | - | TGTGCCAGAAGCCTAAGGCAGAACACTGAAGCTTTCTTT | CARSLRQNTEAFF
TRBJ2-7 | - | TRBV6-1 | - | TGTGCCAGCGGACACCGGGACGGAGCCTACGAGCAGTACTTC | CASGHRDGAYEQYF